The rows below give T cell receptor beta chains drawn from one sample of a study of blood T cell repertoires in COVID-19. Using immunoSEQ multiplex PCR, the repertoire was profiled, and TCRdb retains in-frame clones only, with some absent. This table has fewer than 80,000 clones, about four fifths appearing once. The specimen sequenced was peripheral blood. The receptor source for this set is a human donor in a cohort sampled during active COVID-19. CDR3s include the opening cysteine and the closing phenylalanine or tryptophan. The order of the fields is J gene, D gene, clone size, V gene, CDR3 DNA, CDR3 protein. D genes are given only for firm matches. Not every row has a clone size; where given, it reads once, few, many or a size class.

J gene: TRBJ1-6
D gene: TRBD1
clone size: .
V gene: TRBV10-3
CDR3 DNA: TGTGCCATCAGTGAGTCACAGGGGGGGTCACCCCTCCACTTT
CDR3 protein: CAISESQGGSPLHF

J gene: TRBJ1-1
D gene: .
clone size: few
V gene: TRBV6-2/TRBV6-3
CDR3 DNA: TGTGCCAGCAGTTCCTTGGGAGGGAGCACTGAAGCTTTCTTT
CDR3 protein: CASSSLGGSTEAFF

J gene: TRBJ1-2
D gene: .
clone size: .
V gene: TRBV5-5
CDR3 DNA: TGTGCCAGCAGTTTCGGACAGCCCCCAAACACCTTC
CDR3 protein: CASSFGQPPNTF

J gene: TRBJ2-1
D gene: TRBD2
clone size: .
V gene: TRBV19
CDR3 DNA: TGTGCCAGTAGTTCAAGCTATAGCGGGAGGTGGGGATACAATGAGCAGTTCTTC
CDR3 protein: CASSSSYSGRWGYNEQFF

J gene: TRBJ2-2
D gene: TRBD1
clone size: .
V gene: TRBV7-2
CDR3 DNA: TGTGCCAGCACCCTGACAGGGGGCGGCACCGGGGAGCTGTTTTTT
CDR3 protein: CASTLTGGGTGELFF

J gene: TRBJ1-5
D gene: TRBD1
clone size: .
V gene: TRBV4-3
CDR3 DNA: TGCGCCAGCAGCCAAGACAGGGGGTACAATCAGCCCCAGCATTTT
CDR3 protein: CASSQDRGYNQPQHF

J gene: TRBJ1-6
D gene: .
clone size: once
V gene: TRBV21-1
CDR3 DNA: TGTGCCAGCAGCAAAGTCGGCGGACTTAATTCACCCCTCCACTTT
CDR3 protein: CASSKVGGLNSPLHF

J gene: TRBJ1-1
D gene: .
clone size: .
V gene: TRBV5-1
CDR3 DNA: TGCGCCAGCAGCTTGGGCGGGGACACTGAAGCTTTCTTT
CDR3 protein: CASSLGGDTEAFF

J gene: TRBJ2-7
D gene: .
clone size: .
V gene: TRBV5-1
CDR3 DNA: TGCGCCAGCAGCTTGGAGGGGTTCGACGAGCAGTACTTC
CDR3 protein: CASSLEGFDEQYF

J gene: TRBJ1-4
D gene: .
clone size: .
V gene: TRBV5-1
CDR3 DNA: TGCGCCAGCAGCTTGCGTGGGGAGGGGGAAAAACTGTTTTTT
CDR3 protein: CASSLRGEGEKLFF

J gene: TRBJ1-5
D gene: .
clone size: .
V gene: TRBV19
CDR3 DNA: TGTGCCAGTACCAAGTCAGGGGGCAATCAGCCCCAGCATTTT
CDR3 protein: CASTKSGGNQPQHF

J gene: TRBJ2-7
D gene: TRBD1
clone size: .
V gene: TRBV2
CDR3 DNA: TGTGCCAGCATCAAAGACAGGGGACTCTCCTACGAGCAGTACTTC
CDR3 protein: CASIKDRGLSYEQYF

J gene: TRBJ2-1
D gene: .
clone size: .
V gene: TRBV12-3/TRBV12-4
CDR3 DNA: TGTGCCAGCAGTTTGGGCAGTTATGAGCAGTTCTTC
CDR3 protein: CASSLGSYEQFF

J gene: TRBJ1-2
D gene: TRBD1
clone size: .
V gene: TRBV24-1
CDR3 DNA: TGTGCCACCAGTGATTTGGATTTCGGGACAGGGGATTATGGCTACACCTTC
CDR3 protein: CATSDLDFGTGDYGYTF

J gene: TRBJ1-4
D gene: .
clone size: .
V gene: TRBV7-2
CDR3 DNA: TGTGCCAGCAGCTTAGACCGGGGGGTTGAAAAACTGTTTTTT
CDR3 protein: CASSLDRGVEKLFF

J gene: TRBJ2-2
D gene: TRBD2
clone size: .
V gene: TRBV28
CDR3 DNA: TGTGCCAGCAGCCCGACCGGGACTAGCGTCACCGGGGAGCTGTTTTTT
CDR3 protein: CASSPTGTSVTGELFF

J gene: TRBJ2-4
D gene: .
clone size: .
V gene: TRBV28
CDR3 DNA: TGTGCCAGCACCAGCCCCCTCGAGGGAGCCAAAAACATTCAGTACTTC
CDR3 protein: CASTSPLEGAKNIQYF

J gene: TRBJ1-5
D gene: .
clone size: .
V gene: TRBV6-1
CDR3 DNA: TGTGCCAGCAGTGAAGGCAGGGGCGGTAATCAGCCCCAGCATTTT
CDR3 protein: CASSEGRGGNQPQHF

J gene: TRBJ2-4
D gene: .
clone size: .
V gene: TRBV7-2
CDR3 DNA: TGTGCCAGCAGCTTAGTGGGGGCGCTCATTGACATTCAGTACTTC
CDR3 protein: CASSLVGALIDIQYF

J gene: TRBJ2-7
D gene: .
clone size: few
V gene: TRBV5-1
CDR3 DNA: TGCGCCAGCAGCTTGGGGTCAACAGGAAACGAGCAGTACTTC
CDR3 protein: CASSLGSTGNEQYF

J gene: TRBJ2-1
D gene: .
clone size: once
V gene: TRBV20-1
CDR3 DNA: TGCAGTGCTATCCCTCAGAATGAGCAGTTCTTC
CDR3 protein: CSAIPQNEQFF

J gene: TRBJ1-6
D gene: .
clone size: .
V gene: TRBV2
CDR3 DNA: TGTGCCAGCCAAGAATCGGGGGACTATAATTCACCCCTCCACTTT
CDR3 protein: CASQESGDYNSPLHF

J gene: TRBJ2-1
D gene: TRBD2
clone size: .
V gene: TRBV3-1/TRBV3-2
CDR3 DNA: TGTGCCAGCAGTCGCGGACTAGCCCTCAATGAGCAGTTCTTC
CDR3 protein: CASSRGLALNEQFF

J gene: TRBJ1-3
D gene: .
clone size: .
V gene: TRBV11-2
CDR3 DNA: TGTGCCAGCAGCTTAGACAGGGCTGGAAACACCATATATTTT
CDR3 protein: CASSLDRAGNTIYF

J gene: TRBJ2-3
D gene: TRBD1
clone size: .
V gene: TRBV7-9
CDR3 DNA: TGTGCCAGCAGCTTAGGACAGGGTGCCGATACGCAGTATTTT
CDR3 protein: CASSLGQGADTQYF

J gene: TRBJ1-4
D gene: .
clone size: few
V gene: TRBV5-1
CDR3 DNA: TGCGCCAGCAGCTTGGAATTACGGCGGCCTAATGAAAAACTGTTTTTT
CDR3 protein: CASSLELRRPNEKLFF

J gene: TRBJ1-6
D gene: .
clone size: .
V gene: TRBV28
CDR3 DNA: TGTGCCAGCAGTTTGGCCACGGGTCCCACTTCACCCCTCCACTTT
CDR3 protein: CASSLATGPTSPLHF

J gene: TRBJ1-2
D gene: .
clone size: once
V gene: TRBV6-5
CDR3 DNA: TGTGCCAGCAGGGACCCTGGGTTGAGGGTTGGCGGCTACACCTTC
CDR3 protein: CASRDPGLRVGGYTF

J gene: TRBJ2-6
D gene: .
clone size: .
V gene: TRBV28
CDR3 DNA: TGTGCCAGCAGTGCCGGGACTGGGAGCTCTGGGGCCAACGTCCTGACTTTC
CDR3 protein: CASSAGTGSSGANVLTF

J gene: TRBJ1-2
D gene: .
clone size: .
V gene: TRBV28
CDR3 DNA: TGTGCCAGCGAACCAACGGGTTTTGGCTACACCTTC
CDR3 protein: CASEPTGFGYTF

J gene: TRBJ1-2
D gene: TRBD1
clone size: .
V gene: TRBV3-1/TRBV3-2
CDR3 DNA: TGTGCCAGCAGCCCCAAACGGACAGGGGTGAGCTACACCTTC
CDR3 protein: CASSPKRTGVSYTF

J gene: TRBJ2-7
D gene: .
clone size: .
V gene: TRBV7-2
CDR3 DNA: TGTGCCAGCAGTCGGAGAGGCTACGAGCAGTACTTC
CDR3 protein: CASSRRGYEQYF

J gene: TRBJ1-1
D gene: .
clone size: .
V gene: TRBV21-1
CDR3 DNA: TGTGCCAGCAGGAAGAGGAACAGGAAGAACACTGAAGCTTTCTTT
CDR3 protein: CASRKRNRKNTEAFF

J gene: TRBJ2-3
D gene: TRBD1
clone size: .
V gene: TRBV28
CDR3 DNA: TGTGCCAGCAGTTCACCTGGACAGGGTCCGACAGATACGCAGTATTTT
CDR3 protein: CASSSPGQGPTDTQYF

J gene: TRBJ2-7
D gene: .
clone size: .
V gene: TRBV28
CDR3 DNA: TGTGCCAGCAGTTTCTCAGGGCGTCCATACGAGCAGTACTTC
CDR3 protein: CASSFSGRPYEQYF

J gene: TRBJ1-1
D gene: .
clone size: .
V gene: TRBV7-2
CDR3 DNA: TGTGCCAGCAGCTTAGGGGGGGGGGTGAACACTGAAGCTTTCTTT
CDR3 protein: CASSLGGGVNTEAFF

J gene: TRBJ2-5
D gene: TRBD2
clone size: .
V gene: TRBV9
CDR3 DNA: TGTGCCAGCAGCGTAAGCGGGAGGACAGAGACCCAGTACTTC
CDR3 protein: CASSVSGRTETQYF

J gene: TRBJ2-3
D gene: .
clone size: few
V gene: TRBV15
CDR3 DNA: TGTGCCACCAGCAGAGATTCGGCAGTCCCAGGTACAGATACGCAGTATTTT
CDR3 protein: CATSRDSAVPGTDTQYF

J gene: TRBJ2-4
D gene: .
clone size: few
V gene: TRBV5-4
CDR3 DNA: TGTGCCAGCAGCTTGGCCAGGGCTCGGCCGAACATTCAGTACTTC
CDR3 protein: CASSLARARPNIQYF

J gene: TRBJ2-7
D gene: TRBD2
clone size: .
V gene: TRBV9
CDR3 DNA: TGTGCCAGCAGCGTGGCGGGAGGCCACGAGCAGTACTTC
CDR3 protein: CASSVAGGHEQYF

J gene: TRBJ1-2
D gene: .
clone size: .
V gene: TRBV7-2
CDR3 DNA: TGTGCCAGCAGCTCGAGGACAGAGATGCATGGCTACACCTTC
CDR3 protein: CASSSRTEMHGYTF

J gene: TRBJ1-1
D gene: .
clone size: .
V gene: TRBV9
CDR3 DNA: TGTGCCAGCAGCGTAGTCCCCCAATGGAACACTGAAGCTTTCTTT
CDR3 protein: CASSVVPQWNTEAFF

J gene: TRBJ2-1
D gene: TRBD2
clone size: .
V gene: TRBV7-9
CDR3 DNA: TGTGCCAGCAGCTTAGGTTTCCGGGAGGGCAGAAATGAGCAGTTCTTC
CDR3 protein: CASSLGFREGRNEQFF

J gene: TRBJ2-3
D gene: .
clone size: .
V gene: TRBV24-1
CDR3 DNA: TGTGCCACCAGTGCGGGTTTAGGAGATACGCAGTATTTT
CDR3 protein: CATSAGLGDTQYF

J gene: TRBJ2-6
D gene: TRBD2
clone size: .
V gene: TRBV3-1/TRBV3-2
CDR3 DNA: TGTGCCAGCAGCCAAGCCGCTAGCGGGTCTGGGGCCAACGTCCTGACTTTC
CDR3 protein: CASSQAASGSGANVLTF

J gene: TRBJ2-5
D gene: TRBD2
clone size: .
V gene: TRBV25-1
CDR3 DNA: TGTGCCAGCAGTCCGGGACTAGCGGGAGGAGAGACCCAGTACTTC
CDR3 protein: CASSPGLAGGETQYF

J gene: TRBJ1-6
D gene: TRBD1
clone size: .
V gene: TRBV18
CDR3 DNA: TGTGCCAGCTCACCATCCGGACAGGAAAATTCACCCCTCCACTTT
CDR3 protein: CASSPSGQENSPLHF

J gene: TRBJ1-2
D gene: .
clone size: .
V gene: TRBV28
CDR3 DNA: TGTGCCAGCCTCCCCCGGGGAGGGGAAAACTATGGCTACACCTTC
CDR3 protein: CASLPRGGENYGYTF

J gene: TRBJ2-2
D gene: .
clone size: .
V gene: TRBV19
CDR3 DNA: TGTGCCAGTAGTACCTCGAGTTCCACCGGGGAGCTGTTTTTT
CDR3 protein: CASSTSSSTGELFF